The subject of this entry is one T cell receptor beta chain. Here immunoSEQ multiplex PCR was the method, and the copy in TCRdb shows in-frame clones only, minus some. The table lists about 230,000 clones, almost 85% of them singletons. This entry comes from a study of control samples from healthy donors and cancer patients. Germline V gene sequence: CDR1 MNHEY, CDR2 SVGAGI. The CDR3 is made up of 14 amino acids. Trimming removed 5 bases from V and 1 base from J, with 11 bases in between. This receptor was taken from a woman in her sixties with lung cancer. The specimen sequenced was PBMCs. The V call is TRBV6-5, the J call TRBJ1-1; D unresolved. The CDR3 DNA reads TGTGCCAGCAGTCCGGACTTTAGGAACACTGAAGCTTTCTTT. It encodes CASSPDFRNTEAFF.